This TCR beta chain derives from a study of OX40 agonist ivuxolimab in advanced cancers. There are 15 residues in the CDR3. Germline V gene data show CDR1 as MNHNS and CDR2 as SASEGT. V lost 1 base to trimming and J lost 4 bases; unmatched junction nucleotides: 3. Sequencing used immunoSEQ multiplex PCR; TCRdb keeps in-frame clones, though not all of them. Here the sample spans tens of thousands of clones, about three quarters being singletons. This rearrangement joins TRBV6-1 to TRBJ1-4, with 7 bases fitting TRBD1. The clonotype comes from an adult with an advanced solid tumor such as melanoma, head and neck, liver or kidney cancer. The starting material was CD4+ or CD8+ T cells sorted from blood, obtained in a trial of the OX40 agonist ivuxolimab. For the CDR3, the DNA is TGTGCCAGCAGTGAAGAGACAGGGTTTAATGAAAAACTGTTTTTT. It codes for CASSEETGFNEKLFF.